The rows below give T cell receptor beta chains drawn from one sample of a study of cytomegalovirus exposure and HLA in healthy donors. Libraries were prepared by immunoSEQ multiplex PCR; TCRdb keeps only in-frame clonotypes and omits some of them. This table has 230,000 or so clones, around 88% appearing once. What was sequenced was PBMCs. The receptors here all came from a woman between 18 and 29 years old in good health and CMV-seronegative. Both conserved end residues are part of each CDR3.

V gene	J gene	CDR3 protein
TRBV27	TRBJ2-3	CASSDRGREEYF
TRBV7-9	TRBJ1-2	CASSPTSRIRTGGNYGYTF
TRBV6-1	TRBJ2-5	CASSDGAGGRTQYF
TRBV7-2	TRBJ1-1	CASSSFPGYTEAFF
TRBV4-1	TRBJ1-1	CASRPGQFSTEAFF
TRBV27	TRBJ2-7	CASSLGLAGDLYEQYF
TRBV5-1	TRBJ2-3	CASSLFSGSTDTQYF
TRBV29-1	TRBJ2-7	CSVQRLGYAGEQYF
TRBV14	TRBJ2-7	CASSQGGSGAYEQYF
TRBV20-1	TRBJ2-7	CSAGRPEQYF
TRBV6-5	TRBJ1-6	CASSLGQGGSPLHF
TRBV4-1	TRBJ2-1	CASSQGVIAGRNEQFF
TRBV4-1	TRBJ2-3	CASSQTQGQDTQYF
TRBV14	TRBJ2-7	CASSQDLASGTPYEQYF
TRBV7-6	TRBJ2-1	CASSRSGSEQFF
TRBV6-6	TRBJ2-3	CASSRSSLTDTQYF
TRBV6-8	TRBJ1-1	CASSFLDRSTENTEAFF
TRBV7-2	TRBJ1-1	CASGSPGHMNTEAFF
TRBV28	TRBJ2-4	CASSPGTSGRRGRENIQYF
TRBV6-5	TRBJ1-2	CASSTGQANYGYTF
TRBV7-8	TRBJ2-7	CASSLERSYEQYF
TRBV29-1	TRBJ2-1	CSVESRDRVSEQFF
TRBV28	TRBJ2-2	CASSSRDRAWRGTGELFF
TRBV2	TRBJ1-5	CASSASVSQPQHF
TRBV30	TRBJ1-1	CAWSDGVLDEAFF
TRBV5-1	TRBJ2-3	CASSFGQGAGTDTQYF
TRBV28	TRBJ2-1	CASSHRTSGTNNEQFF
TRBV9	TRBJ2-2	CASSVAGGRTTGELFF
TRBV15	TRBJ2-3	CATSNRAGRSTDTQYF
TRBV25-1	TRBJ2-3	CASSDQRRGERTDTQYF
TRBV5-8	TRBJ2-1	CASSLEGRIRTSAYNEQFF
TRBV19	TRBJ1-5	CASKKGQGQPQHF
TRBV27	TRBJ1-1	CASSPLGGLNTEAFF
TRBV2	TRBJ2-5	CASSGLAFETQYF
TRBV15	TRBJ2-5	CATSRGGYRGGQETQYF
TRBV6-1	TRBJ2-7	CASRTSGSYEQYF
TRBV5-6	TRBJ2-7	CASSLAVSGRPPSYEQYF
TRBV19	TRBJ1-2	CASSWTGLGYTF
TRBV1	TRBJ2-1	CTSSQPTEEFSYNEQFF
TRBV27	TRBJ1-2	CASSPSTGNNYGYTF
TRBV28	TRBJ2-7	CASVRRAGSYEQYF
TRBV19	TRBJ2-7	CASSTTGLGYEQYF
TRBV11-2	TRBJ2-3	CASSRRTSAFTDTQYF
TRBV28	TRBJ1-5	CASSLREPQHF
TRBV4-1	TRBJ2-3	CASSQVGLRLAGADTQYF
TRBV28	TRBJ2-1	CASQTEPGEQFF
TRBV2	TRBJ2-1	CASSEREGGFEQFF
TRBV10-3	TRBJ2-7	CAISRLAAVGEQYF
TRBV7-9	TRBJ2-1	CASSFSGRGHNEQFF
TRBV9	TRBJ2-1	CASSVGASGYNEQFF
TRBV2	TRBJ2-7	CASRENRGSSYEQYF
TRBV19	TRBJ1-2	CASSQGYYGYTF
TRBV4-1	TRBJ2-2	CASSQSSAGISTGELFF
TRBV5-1	TRBJ2-7	CASSPQGAYEQYF
TRBV28	TRBJ2-5	CASATPGTQYF
TRBV28	TRBJ2-7	CASSLSPVAGLGSYEQYF
TRBV28	TRBJ2-1	CASSGGLAGNNEQFF